Reported below is one T cell receptor (beta chain). These data originate in a study of shared clonotypes between healthy human individuals. Each donor was a Caucasian adult residing in Nashville, Tennessee. Clones were sequenced by immunoSEQ multiplex PCR, and TCRdb holds only the in-frame ones, with some missing. The sample contains 1,400,000 or so clones, roughly 98.5% of which appear only once. Germline V CDR1 and CDR2: SEHNR, FQNEAQ (reference sequence). V lost 1 base, J lost 1 base, and 16 bases lay in between. The CDR3 is 17 residues long. The source material was naive CD4+ T cells sorted from blood. The subset is: CD45RA+ positively selected. The chain employs TRBV7-9 and TRBJ1-1; unclear D gene. The sequence was obtained from a man aged 30-40 years in good health. The CDR3: CASSLGSPGRKNTEAFF. The CDR3 coding sequence is TGTGCCAGCAGCTTAGGGTCTCCTGGCAGAAAGAACACTGAAGCTTTCTTT.